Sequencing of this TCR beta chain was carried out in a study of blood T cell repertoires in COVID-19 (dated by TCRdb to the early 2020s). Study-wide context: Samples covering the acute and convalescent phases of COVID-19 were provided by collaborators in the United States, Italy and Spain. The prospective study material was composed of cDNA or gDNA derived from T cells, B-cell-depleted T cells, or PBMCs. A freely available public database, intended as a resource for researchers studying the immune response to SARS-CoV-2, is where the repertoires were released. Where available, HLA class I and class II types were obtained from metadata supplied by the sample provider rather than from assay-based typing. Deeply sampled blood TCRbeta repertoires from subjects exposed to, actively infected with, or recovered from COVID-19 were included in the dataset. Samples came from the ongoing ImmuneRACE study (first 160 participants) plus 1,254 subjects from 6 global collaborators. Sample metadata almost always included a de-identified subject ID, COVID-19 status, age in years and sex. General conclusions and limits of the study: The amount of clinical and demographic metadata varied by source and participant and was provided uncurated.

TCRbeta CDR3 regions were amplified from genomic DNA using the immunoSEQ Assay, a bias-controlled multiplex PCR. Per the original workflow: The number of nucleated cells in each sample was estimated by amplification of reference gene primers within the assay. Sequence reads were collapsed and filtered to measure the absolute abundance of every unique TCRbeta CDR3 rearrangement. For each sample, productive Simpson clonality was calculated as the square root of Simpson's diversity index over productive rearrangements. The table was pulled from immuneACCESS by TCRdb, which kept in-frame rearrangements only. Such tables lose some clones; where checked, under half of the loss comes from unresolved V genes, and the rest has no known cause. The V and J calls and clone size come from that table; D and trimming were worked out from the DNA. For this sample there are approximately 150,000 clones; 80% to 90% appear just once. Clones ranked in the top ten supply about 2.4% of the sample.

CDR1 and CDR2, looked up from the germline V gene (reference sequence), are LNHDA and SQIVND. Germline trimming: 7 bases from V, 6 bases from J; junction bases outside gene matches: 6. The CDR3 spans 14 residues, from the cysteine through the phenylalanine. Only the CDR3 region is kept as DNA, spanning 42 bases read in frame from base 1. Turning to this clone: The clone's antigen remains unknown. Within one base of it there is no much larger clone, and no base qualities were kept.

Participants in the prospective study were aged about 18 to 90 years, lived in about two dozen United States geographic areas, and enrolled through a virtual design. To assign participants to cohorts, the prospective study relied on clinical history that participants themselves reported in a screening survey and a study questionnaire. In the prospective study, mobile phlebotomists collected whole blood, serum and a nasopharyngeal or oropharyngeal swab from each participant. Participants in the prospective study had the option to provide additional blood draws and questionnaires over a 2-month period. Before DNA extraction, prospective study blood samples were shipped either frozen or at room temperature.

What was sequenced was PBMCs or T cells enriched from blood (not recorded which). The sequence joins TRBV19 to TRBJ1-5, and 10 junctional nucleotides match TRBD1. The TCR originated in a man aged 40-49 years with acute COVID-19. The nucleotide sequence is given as TGTGCCAGTACCTCGACAGGGGGCGGTCAGCCCCAGCATTTT. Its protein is CASTSTGGGQPQHF.